These T cell receptor beta chains were read from a single sample in a study of blood T cell repertoires in COVID-19. The method was immunoSEQ multiplex PCR; TCRdb's version includes in-frame clones alone and lacks a portion of them. This sample has 79,000 or so clones, with about 85% found just once. The sequenced material came from peripheral blood. The source of these receptors is a man in his sixties with COVID-19, enrolled during active disease. The CDR3 runs from the conserved cysteine through the conserved F or W. The D gene is left open where the match is weak. Clone size is shown for a subset of rows, as once, few, many or a class of expanded clone.

j_gene | d_gene | v_gene | abundance | CDR3nt | CDR3aa
TRBJ2-7 | NA | TRBV18 | NA | TGTGCCAGCTCACCACCCGAACGACTCTACGAGCAGTACTTC | CASSPPERLYEQYF
TRBJ1-5 | TRBD1 | TRBV6-5 | NA | TGTGCCAGCAGTTGGACAGGGAATTCCAATCAGCCCCAGCATTTT | CASSWTGNSNQPQHF
TRBJ2-2 | NA | TRBV7-3 | NA | TGTGCCAGCAGCCCAACAGGTCCTAGTCTAAACACCGGGGAGCTGTTTTTT | CASSPTGPSLNTGELFF
TRBJ1-1 | NA | TRBV9 | NA | TGTGCCAGCAGCCCCCAAGAGACAGTCTCTGAAGCTTTCTTT | CASSPQETVSEAFF
TRBJ1-4 | TRBD1 | TRBV2 | NA | TGTGCCAGCAGTGATTTAGCGAGGACAGGGACTCAAAAACTGTTTTTT | CASSDLARTGTQKLFF
TRBJ2-3 | NA | TRBV5-1 | NA | TGCGCCAGCAGCTTGGTGGCGGGGATCCCCACAGATACGCAGTATTTT | CASSLVAGIPTDTQYF
TRBJ2-3 | TRBD2 | TRBV27 | NA | TGTGCCAGCAGTTTATCGTGGCTAGCGGGGGGCGGGACAGATACGCAGTATTTT | CASSLSWLAGGGTDTQYF
TRBJ2-6 | NA | TRBV24-1 | NA | TGTGCCACCGCGCCCGGCTCTGGGGCCAACGTCCTGACTTTC | CATAPGSGANVLTF
TRBJ2-1 | TRBD1 | TRBV7-9 | NA | TGTGCCAGCGGAGGACAGGGAGTGATGAATGAGCAGTTCTTC | CASGGQGVMNEQFF
TRBJ2-2 | TRBD2 | TRBV5-1 | NA | TGCGCCAGCAGCCAACGGACTAGCGGGTCGAACACCGGGGAGCTGTTTTTT | CASSQRTSGSNTGELFF
TRBJ2-1 | TRBD2 | TRBV7-3 | NA | TGTGCCAGCAGCCCCCGGGGGGGTCCCTACAATGAGCAGTTCTTC | CASSPRGGPYNEQFF
TRBJ2-2 | TRBD1 | TRBV7-3 | NA | TGTGCCAGCAGCCAGGACAGGGACACCGGGGAGCTGTTTTTT | CASSQDRDTGELFF
TRBJ1-1 | TRBD1 | TRBV5-4 | NA | TGTGCCAGCAGCCCATGGACAGGGCAACAGAACACTGAAGCTTTCTTT | CASSPWTGQQNTEAFF
TRBJ2-6 | TRBD2 | TRBV6-6 | NA | TGTGCCAGCAGGCGAACTAGCGGCCTCGCCTCTGGGGCCAACGTCCTGACTTTC | CASRRTSGLASGANVLTF
TRBJ2-1 | NA | TRBV11-2 | once | TGTGCCAGCAGCTTAGATTTCGGCATACCACAGGGAAATGAGCAGTTCTTC | CASSLDFGIPQGNEQFF
TRBJ2-1 | TRBD2 | TRBV7-3 | NA | TGTGCCAGCAGCCGGACTAGCGGGAGAGGGGCCAATGTGGATGAGCAGTTCTTC | CASSRTSGRGANVDEQFF
TRBJ1-5 | NA | TRBV24-1 | NA | TGTGCCACCAGTGATCGCTATAGGGGGTGGCCCCAGCATTTT | CATSDRYRGWPQHF
TRBJ2-7 | TRBD1 | TRBV2 | NA | TGTGCCAGCTCCGCCGGGACAGGGAGCTACGAGCAGTACTTC | CASSAGTGSYEQYF
TRBJ2-5 | TRBD2 | TRBV18 | NA | TGTGCCAGCTCACCCCCGGGACTAGCCCAAGAGACCCAGTACTTC | CASSPPGLAQETQYF
TRBJ2-1 | NA | TRBV18 | NA | TGTGCCAGCTCACCATGGTCGGGAGAAAATTCCAATGAGCAGTTCTTC | CASSPWSGENSNEQFF
TRBJ1-5 | NA | TRBV14 | NA | TGTGCCAGCAGCCAAAACAGGTTTGGGCCCCAGCATTTT | CASSQNRFGPQHF
TRBJ1-5 | NA | TRBV24-1 | NA | TGTGCCACCAGTGATTCCCTCCGGTCCAGCAATCAGCCCCAGCATTTT | CATSDSLRSSNQPQHF
TRBJ2-1 | NA | TRBV14 | once | TGTGCCAGCAGCCAAGGCCAGCAACAGTACAATGAGCAGTTCTTC | CASSQGQQQYNEQFF
TRBJ1-2 | NA | TRBV6-1 | once | TGTGCCAGCAGTGAAGCCCACGGTCTCTATGGCTACACCTTC | CASSEAHGLYGYTF
TRBJ1-4 | TRBD1 | TRBV15 | once | TGTGCCACCAGCAGAGACCTGGACAGGGGGGAAAAACTGTTTTTT | CATSRDLDRGEKLFF
TRBJ1-2 | TRBD1 | TRBV28 | few | TGTGCCAGCGGGCCCCTCGGACAGGTTCGAGGCTACACCTTC | CASGPLGQVRGYTF
TRBJ1-2 | TRBD1 | TRBV28 | NA | TGTGCCAGCAGCCGGACAGGGTTTTATGGCTACACCTTC | CASSRTGFYGYTF
TRBJ1-3 | NA | TRBV6-5 | NA | TGTGCCAGCGCGGTCCTCGGGGGATCTGGAAACACCATATATTTT | CASAVLGGSGNTIYF
TRBJ1-1 | NA | TRBV28 | once | TGTGCCAGCAGTCTTGGCGGGGGCCTCCCCCTCAACACTGAAGCTTTCTTT | CASSLGGGLPLNTEAFF
TRBJ2-2 | NA | TRBV6-5 | once | TGTGCCAGCAGTTATGTGACAGCGAACACCGGGGAGCTGTTTTTT | CASSYVTANTGELFF
TRBJ2-3 | NA | TRBV9 | NA | TGTGCCAGCAGCGTAGGGACAACCGCTAGCACAGATACGCAGTATTTT | CASSVGTTASTDTQYF
TRBJ2-3 | NA | TRBV29-1 | NA | TGCAGCGGAGAAACAGATACGCAGTATTTT | CSGETDTQYF
TRBJ2-1 | TRBD2 | TRBV4-2 | NA | TGTGCCAGCAGCCAAGATCGACTAGCCCGTTACAATGAGCAGTTCTTC | CASSQDRLARYNEQFF
TRBJ1-2 | TRBD1 | TRBV30 | NA | TGTGCCTGGAGTCTGACAGGGTATGGCTACACCTTC | CAWSLTGYGYTF
TRBJ1-1 | TRBD1 | TRBV5-1 | NA | TGCGCCAGCAGCGCTCTACAGGGGGCGAACACTGAAGCTTTCTTT | CASSALQGANTEAFF
TRBJ1-1 | NA | TRBV7-9 | NA | TGTGCCAGCAGCTTTTGGGCCGGGGACACTGAAGCTTTCTTT | CASSFWAGDTEAFF
TRBJ2-1 | TRBD2 | TRBV10-1 | NA | TGCGCCAGCAGTGAGGCTAGCGGGAGGGCCTACAATGAGCAGTTCTTC | CASSEASGRAYNEQFF
TRBJ1-6 | NA | TRBV29-1 | NA | TGCAGCGTTCTTATTGCACCCCTCCACTTT | CSVLIAPLHF
TRBJ1-6 | NA | TRBV6-5 | NA | TGTGCCAGCAGTCAACTTCAGGGCAATTCACCCCTCCACTTT | CASSQLQGNSPLHF
TRBJ2-3 | NA | TRBV6-1 | NA | TGTGCCAGCAGTGAACCCGGCAGGGGGCAGTATTTT | CASSEPGRGQYF
TRBJ2-1 | TRBD2 | TRBV5-1 | once | TGCGCCAGCAGCGCGGGGGGGTCCCCCCACAATGAGCAGTTCTTC | CASSAGGSPHNEQFF
TRBJ2-5 | NA | TRBV5-1 | NA | TGCGCCAGCAGCTCGCAGGGAAGGAGCAATCAAGAGACCCAGTACTTC | CASSSQGRSNQETQYF
TRBJ1-4 | TRBD1 | TRBV4-1 | NA | TGCGCCAGCAGCCAACCCGGGACAGGGTATCGTGGAACTAATGAAAAACTGTTTTTT | CASSQPGTGYRGTNEKLFF
TRBJ2-7 | TRBD2 | TRBV4-1 | NA | TGCGCCAGCAGCCGCGGGGGCTACGAGCAGTACTTC | CASSRGGYEQYF
TRBJ2-1 | TRBD1 | TRBV19 | NA | TGTGCCAGTAGTACGACAGGGGACCTGATCTACAATGAGCAGTTCTTC | CASSTTGDLIYNEQFF
TRBJ1-2 | NA | TRBV7-9 | NA | TGTGCCAGCAGCTCAAGGGGCAGGGAGGAAATGGGTGGCTACACCTTC | CASSSRGREEMGGYTF
TRBJ1-1 | NA | TRBV3-1/TRBV3-2 | few | TGTGCCAGCAGCCAAGCGGGGGGGCAGTATGCTTTCTTT | CASSQAGGQYAFF
TRBJ2-1 | NA | TRBV2 | NA | TGTGCCAGCAGCGGGGAAGTCTCGTCCTCCTACAATGAGCAGTTCTTC | CASSGEVSSSYNEQFF
TRBJ2-7 | TRBD2 | TRBV10-3 | once | TGTGCCACCCGACAGGGACTAGCTATGTACGAGCAGTACTTC | CATRQGLAMYEQYF
TRBJ2-1 | NA | TRBV5-4 | NA | TGTGCCAGCAGCCTTGGGTTAGAGGCTTACAATGAGCAGTTCTTC | CASSLGLEAYNEQFF
TRBJ2-6 | NA | TRBV9 | NA | TGTGCCAGCAGCGTTGGGGACATGGGAGGGGCCAACGTCCTGACTTTC | CASSVGDMGGANVLTF
TRBJ2-7 | NA | TRBV6-2/TRBV6-3 | NA | TGTGCCAGCAGTTACCCGGGAGCGGGCGAGCAGTACTTC | CASSYPGAGEQYF
TRBJ1-6 | NA | TRBV20-1 | NA | TGCAGTGCTAGTCCAGAACTCGGGGGTTCACCCCTCCACTTT | CSASPELGGSPLHF